The 13 T cell receptor beta chains listed next were all sequenced from one sample in a study of T cells in Graves' hyperthyroidism and ophthalmopathy. The source material, RNA transcripts, was used to amplify TCR beta CDR3 regions. In the first-round RT-PCR of the TCR CDR3, the HTBI primer set was used. From the multiplex PCR reads, TCRdb called clonotypes with MiXCR, one entry per CDR3 protein. The data contain hundreds of thousands of distinct CDR3 sequences, 45% of them singletons. The sample consisted of peripheral blood or thyroid tissue (not recorded which). These receptors were collected from an adult man with Graves' disease, either hyperthyroidism or ophthalmopathy (not recorded which).

The rearrangement uses TRBV15 and TRBJ1-2; 7 nucleotides match TRBD1. CDR3 length equals 13 residues. The trim removed 4 bases at V and 4 bases at J, leaving 3 bases unmatched. Germline V lookup: CDR1 LNHNV, CDR2 YYDKDF (reference sequence). The DNA for the CDR3 is TGTGCCACCAGCATAAACAGGGGCTATGGCTACACCTTC. Protein: CATSINRGYGYTF.

This clonotype was seen once. The chain employs TRBV4-2 and TRBJ1-1; 8 bases are shared with TRBD1. The CDR3 sequence is 15 residues long. J gave up 0 bases and V 4 bases, and 4 bases lay outside the gene matches. Germline V gene sequence: CDR1 LGHNA, CDR2 YNFKEQ. The CDR3 loop reads CASSPNRGVNTEAFF. In DNA, the CDR3 is TGTGCCAGCAGCCCAAACAGGGGGGTGAACACTGAAGCTTTCTTT.

This clonotype has only a few counts. The rearrangement joins TRBV7-9 to TRBJ1-4, with D perhaps matching TRBD1 (6 bases). The CDR3 has 15 residues. Germline CDR1 SEHNR, CDR2 FQNEAQ (reference sequence). The V end lost 3 bases, the J end lost 8 bases, and 16 bases lay between the germline ends. Here the CDR3 reads CASSLAGRGGEKLFF. In nucleotides, the CDR3 is TGTGCCAGCAGCTTGGCGGGCAGGGGAGGGGAAAAACTGTTTTTT. The full variable domain, rest sourced from reference TRBV7-9 and TRBJ1-4, is DTGVSQNPRHKITKRGQNVTFRCDPISEHNRLYWYRQTLGQGPEFLTYFQNEAQLEKSRLLSDRFSAERPKGSFSTLEIQRTEQGDSAMYLCASSLAGRGGEKLFFGSGTQLSVL.

The gene calls are TRBV29-1 and TRBJ1-2; 9 bases match TRBD1. CDR3 length: 13 amino acids. The V and J ends lost 8 bases and 2 bases, in that order; junction bases with no gene match: 6. The germline V gene has CDR1 SQVTM and CDR2 ANQGSEA. CDR3 bases: TGCAGCAGTCTCGGACAGGGGAACTATGGCTACACCTTC. It translates to CSSLGQGNYGYTF.

The rearrangement links TRBV6-6 to TRBJ1-3; tentative D call: TRBD1 (5 bases). This CDR3 region has 15 residues. Germline-derived CDR1 and CDR2 are MNHNY and SVGAGI (reference sequence). V was cut by 5 bases and J by 6 bases, with 17 bases left in between. CDR3 nucleotide sequence: TGTGCCAGCAGTACCACCGGGACGGGGACAAACACCATATATTTT. Protein product: CASSTTGTGTNTIYF.

This clonotype was detected many times. An end of the junction differs from the germline gene, which may be a read error. CDR3 in DNA: TGTGCCAGCAGGGAAGGGACTAGCACCGGGGAGCTGTTTTTT. It specifies CASREGTSTGELFF. V and J are TRBV2 and TRBJ2-2, with 8 bases aligning to TRBD2. Per germline, CDR1 SNHLY and CDR2 FYNNEI. This CDR3 is built from 14 residues.

The genes are TRBV15 and TRBJ1-6; tentative D call: TRBD1 (5 bases). Germline CDR1 LNHNV, CDR2 YYDKDF (reference sequence). There are 13 residues in the CDR3. V lost 2 bases, J lost 8 bases, and 7 bases lay in between. The CDR3 DNA is TGTGCCACCAGCAGATCCAGGGATTCACCCCTCCACTTT. It encodes CATSRSRDSPLHF.

V usage is TRBV7-2 and J usage is TRBJ1-5, with D possibly matching TRBD1 (5 bases). The CDR3 length is 15 residues. The V and J ends lost 3 bases and 0 bases respectively, with 9 bases between them. Germline values: CDR1 SGHTA, CDR2 FQGNSA. This CDR3 is CASSFGHLSNQPQHF. DNA of the CDR3: TGTGCCAGCAGCTTCGGACATCTTAGCAATCAGCCCCAGCATTTT.

To note about this clonotype: Mismatch with germline at one junction end may stem from a read error. The CDR3 DNA reads TGTGCCAGCAGCTTGGATGTCAGCTATAATTCACCCCTCCACTTT. It yields the protein CASSLDVSYNSPLHF. This sequence joins TRBV5-1 and TRBJ1-6; D gene uncertain. The CDR3 runs 15 residues. In germline, CDR1 is SGHRS, CDR2 YFSETQ.

This clonotype was seen many times. This sequence joins TRBV10-2 and TRBJ1-2; TRBD1 matches at 9 bases. There are 15 residues in the CDR3. Germline CDR1 is WSHSY and CDR2 is SAAADI. V lost 6 bases to trimming and J lost 2 bases; unmatched junction nucleotides: 7. CDR3 sequence (DNA): TGCGCCAGCAGAGGATTACAGGGGGCGAACTATGGCTACACCTTC. Its translation: CASRGLQGANYGYTF.

This clonotype was seen only a few times. The V gene is TRBV2, the J gene TRBJ2-2, with unresolved D. The CDR3 totals 17 residues. Deletions cut 0 bases from V and 3 bases from J, with 14 bases between. Germline CDR1 reads SNHLY; CDR2 reads FYNNEI. CDR3 nucleotides: TGTGCCAGCAGTGAAGCGAGTAGCCTAGTAGACACCGGGGAGCTGTTTTTT. This gives the protein CASSEASSLVDTGELFF.

The chain is built from TRBV4-1 and TRBJ1-2; perhaps TRBD1 as D (5 bases). V lost 3 bases to trimming and J lost 4 bases, with 21 bases between them. The CDR3 runs 17 residues. Germline lookup yields CDR1 MGHRA and CDR2 YSYEKL. The CDR3 DNA reads as TGCGCCAGCAGCCATGAAGCAGGGTTAGCTCCGCTCTATGGCTACACCTTC. Encoded protein: CASSHEAGLAPLYGYTF.

As concerns this clonotype: One end of the junction is discordant with germline, which a read error may explain. This chain uses TRBV2 with TRBJ1-2; D is uncertain. Looked up from germline, CDR1 is SNHLY and CDR2 is FYNNEI. The CDR3 has 13 residues. CDR3 in DNA: TGTGCCAGCAGTGGACTGGGTCGGATAGGCTACACGTTC. It specifies CASSGLGRIGYTF. Based on the CDR3 plus reference TRBV2 and TRBJ1-2, the full variable domain is EPEVTQTPSHQVTQMGQEVILRCVPISNHLYFYWYRQILGQKVEFLVSFYNNEISEKSEIFDDQFSVERPDGSNFTLKIRSTKLEDSAMYFCASSGLGRIGYTFGSGTRLTVV.